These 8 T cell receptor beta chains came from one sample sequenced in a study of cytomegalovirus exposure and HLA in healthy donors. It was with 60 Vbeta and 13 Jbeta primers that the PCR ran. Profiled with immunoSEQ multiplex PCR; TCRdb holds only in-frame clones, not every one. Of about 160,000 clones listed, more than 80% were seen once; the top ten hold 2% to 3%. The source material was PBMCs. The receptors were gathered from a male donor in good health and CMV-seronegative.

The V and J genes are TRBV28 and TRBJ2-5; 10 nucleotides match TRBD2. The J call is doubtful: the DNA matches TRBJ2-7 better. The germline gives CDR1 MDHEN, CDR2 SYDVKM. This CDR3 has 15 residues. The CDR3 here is CASSPPSGGDYEQYF. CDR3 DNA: TGTGCCAGCAGTCCGCCCAGCGGGGGGGACTACGAGCAGTACTTC.

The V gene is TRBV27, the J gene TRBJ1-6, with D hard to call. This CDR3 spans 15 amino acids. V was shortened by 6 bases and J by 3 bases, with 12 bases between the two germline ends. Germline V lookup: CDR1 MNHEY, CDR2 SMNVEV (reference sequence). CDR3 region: CASSPSGFYNSPLHF. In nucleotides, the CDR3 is TGTGCCAGCAGCCCTAGCGGGTTCTATAATTCACCCCTCCACTTT.

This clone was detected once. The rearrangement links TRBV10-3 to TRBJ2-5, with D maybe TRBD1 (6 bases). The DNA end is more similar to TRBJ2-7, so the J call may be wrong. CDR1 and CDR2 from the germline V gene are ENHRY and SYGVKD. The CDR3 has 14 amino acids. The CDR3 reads CAISTRDTSYEQYF. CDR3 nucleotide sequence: TGTGCCATCAGCACCCGGGACACTTCCTACGAGCAGTACTTC.

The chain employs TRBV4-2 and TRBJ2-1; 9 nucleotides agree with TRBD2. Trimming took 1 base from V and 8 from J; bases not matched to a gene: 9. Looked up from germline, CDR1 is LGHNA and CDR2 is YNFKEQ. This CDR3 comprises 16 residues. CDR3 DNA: TGTGCCAGCAGCCAAGTAGCGGGGGACGCCTTCTATGAGCAGTTCTTC. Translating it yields CASSQVAGDAFYEQFF.

CDR3 coding DNA: TGTGCCAGCAGCTACCGGGACAGCCCTAGGGGCGAGCAGTACTTC. Amino acids: CASSYRDSPRGEQYF. This sequence joins TRBV7-2 and TRBJ2-7, with TRBD1 matching over 7 bases. This CDR3 spans 15 amino acids. Germline loops: CDR1 SGHTA, CDR2 FQGNSA. The junction had 12 bases not matched to a gene; V was cut back by 4 bases and J by 6 bases.

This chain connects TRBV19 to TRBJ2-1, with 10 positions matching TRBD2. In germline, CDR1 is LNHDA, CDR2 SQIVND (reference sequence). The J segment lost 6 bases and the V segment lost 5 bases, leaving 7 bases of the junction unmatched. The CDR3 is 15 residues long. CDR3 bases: TGTGCCAGTAGTCCGGGACTAGCGAACGGCAATGAGCAGTTCTTC. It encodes CASSPGLANGNEQFF. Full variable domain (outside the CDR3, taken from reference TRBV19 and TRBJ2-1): DGGITQSPKYLFRKEGQNVTLSCEQNLNHDAMYWYRQDPGQGLRLIYYSQIVNDFQKGDIAEGYSVSREKKESFPLTVTSAQKNPTAFYLCASSPGLANGNEQFFGPGTRLTVL.

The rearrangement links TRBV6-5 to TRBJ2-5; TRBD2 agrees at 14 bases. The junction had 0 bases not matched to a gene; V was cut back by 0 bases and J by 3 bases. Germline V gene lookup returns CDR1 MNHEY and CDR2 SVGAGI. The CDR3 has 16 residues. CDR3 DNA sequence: TGTGCCAGCAGTTACTCGGGACTAGCGGGAGAAGAGACCCAGTACTTC. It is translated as CASSYSGLAGEETQYF.

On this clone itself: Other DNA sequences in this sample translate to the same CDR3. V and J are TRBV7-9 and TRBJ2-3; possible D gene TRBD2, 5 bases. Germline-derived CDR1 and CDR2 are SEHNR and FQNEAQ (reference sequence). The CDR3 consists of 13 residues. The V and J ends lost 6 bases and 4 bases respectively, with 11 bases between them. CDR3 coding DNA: TGTGCCAGCAGTCCAGACGGGGCAGATACGCAGTATTTT. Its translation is CASSPDGADTQYF. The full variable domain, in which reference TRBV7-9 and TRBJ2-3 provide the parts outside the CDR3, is DTGVSQNPRHKITKRGQNVTFRCDPISEHNRLYWYRQTLGQGPEFLTYFQNEAQLEKSRLLSDRFSAERPKGSFSTLEIQRTEQGDSAMYLCASSPDGADTQYFGPGTRLTVL.